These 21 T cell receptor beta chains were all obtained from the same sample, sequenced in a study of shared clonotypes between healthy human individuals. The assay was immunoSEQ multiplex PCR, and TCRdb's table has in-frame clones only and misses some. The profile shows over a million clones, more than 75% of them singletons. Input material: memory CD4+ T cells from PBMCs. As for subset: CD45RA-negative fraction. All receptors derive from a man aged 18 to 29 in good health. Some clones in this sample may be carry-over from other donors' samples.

The CDR3 loop reads CASSLGGASGRGEQFF. The CDR3 DNA follows: TGTGCCAGCAGCTTAGGGGGGGCTAGCGGGAGAGGTGAGCAGTTCTTC. V usage is TRBV7-2 and J usage is TRBJ2-1; 10 bases fit TRBD2. CDR1 and CDR2 (germline): SGHTA, FQGNSA. The CDR3 is 16 residues long. V lost 1 base and J lost 9; bases outside the gene matches: 9.

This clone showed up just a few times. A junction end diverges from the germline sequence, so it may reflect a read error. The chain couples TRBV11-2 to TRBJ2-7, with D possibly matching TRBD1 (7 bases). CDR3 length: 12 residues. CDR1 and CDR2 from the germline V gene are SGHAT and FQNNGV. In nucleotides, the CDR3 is TGTGCCAGCAGCTTAGGTCGCACAGGGGAGGACTTC. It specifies CASSLGRTGEDF.

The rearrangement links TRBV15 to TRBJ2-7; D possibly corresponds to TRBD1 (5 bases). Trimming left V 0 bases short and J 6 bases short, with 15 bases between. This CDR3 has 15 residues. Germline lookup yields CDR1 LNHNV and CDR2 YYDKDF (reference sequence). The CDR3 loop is CATSRDSPWGGEQYF. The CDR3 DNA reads TGTGCCACCAGCAGAGATTCCCCGTGGGGCGGCGAGCAGTACTTC.

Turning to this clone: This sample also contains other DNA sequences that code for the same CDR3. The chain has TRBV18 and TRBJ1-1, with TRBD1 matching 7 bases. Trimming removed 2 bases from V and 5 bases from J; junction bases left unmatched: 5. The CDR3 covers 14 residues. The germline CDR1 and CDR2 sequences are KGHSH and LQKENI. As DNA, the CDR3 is TGTGCCAGCTCACCAACAGGGGTAGGGACTGAAGCTTTCTTT. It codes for CASSPTGVGTEAFF.

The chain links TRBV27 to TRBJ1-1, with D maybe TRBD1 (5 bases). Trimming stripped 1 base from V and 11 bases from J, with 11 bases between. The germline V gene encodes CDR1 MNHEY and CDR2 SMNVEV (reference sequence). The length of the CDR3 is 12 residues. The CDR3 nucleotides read TGTGCCAGCAGTTTATTAATAGGGGCGGCTTTCTTT. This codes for CASSLLIGAAFF.

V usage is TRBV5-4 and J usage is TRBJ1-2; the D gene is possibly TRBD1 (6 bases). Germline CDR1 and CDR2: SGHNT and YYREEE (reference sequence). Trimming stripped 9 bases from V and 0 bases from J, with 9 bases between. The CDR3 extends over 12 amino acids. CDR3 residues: CATGATNYGYTF. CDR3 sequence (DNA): TGTGCCACGGGGGCCACTAACTATGGCTACACCTTC.

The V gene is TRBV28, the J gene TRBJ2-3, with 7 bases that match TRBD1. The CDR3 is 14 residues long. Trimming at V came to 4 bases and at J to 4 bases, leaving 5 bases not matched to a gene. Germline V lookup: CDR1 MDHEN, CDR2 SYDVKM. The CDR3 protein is CASSSPGQPDTQYF. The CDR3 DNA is TGTGCCAGCAGTTCACCGGGACAGCCAGATACGCAGTATTTT.

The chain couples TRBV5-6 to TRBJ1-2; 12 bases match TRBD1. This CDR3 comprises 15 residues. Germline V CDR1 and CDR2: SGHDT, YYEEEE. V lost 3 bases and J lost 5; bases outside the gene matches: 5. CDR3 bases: TGTGCCAGCAGCTACCGGGACAGGGGGCGTTATGGCTACACCTTC. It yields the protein CASSYRDRGRYGYTF.

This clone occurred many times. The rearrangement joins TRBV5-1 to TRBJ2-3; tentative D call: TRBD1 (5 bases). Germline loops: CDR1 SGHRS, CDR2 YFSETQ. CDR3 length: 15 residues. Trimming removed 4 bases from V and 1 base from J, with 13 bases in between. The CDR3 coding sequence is TGCGCCAGCAGCCGAATCCTACAGGGCACAGATACGCAGTATTTT. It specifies CASSRILQGTDTQYF.

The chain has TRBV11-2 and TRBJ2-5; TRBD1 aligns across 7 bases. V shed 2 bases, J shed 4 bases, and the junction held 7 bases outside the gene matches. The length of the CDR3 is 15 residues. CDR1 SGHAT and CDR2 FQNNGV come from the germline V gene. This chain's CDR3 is CASSLTGTVLETQYF. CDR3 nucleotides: TGTGCCAGCAGCTTAACCGGGACAGTTTTAGAGACCCAGTACTTC.

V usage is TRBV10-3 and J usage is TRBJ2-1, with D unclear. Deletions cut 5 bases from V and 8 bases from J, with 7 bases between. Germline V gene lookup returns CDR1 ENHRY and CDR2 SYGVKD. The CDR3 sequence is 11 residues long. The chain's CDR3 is CAISTSDEQFF. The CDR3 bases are TGTGCCATCAGTACCAGTGATGAGCAGTTCTTC.

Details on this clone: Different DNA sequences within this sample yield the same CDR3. In DNA form, the CDR3 reads TGTGCCAGCAGCCCCGGGGGGCTCGAGCAGTACTTC. It specifies CASSPGGLEQYF. J is TRBJ2-7 and V is TRBV7-9; a weak D match, TRBD2 (7 bases). Germline V gene data show CDR1 as SEHNR and CDR2 as FQNEAQ (reference sequence). The CDR3 length is 12 residues. Trimming stripped 5 bases from V and 6 bases from J, with 11 bases between.

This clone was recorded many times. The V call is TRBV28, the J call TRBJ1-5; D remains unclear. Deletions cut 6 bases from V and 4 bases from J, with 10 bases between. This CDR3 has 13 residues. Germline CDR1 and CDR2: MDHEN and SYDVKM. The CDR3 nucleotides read TGTGCCAGCAGAACACACCCAAATCAGCCCCAGCATTTT. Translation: CASRTHPNQPQHF. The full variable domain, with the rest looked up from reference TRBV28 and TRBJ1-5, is DVKVTQSSRYLVKRTGEKVFLECVQDMDHENMFWYRQDPGLGLRLIYFSYDVKMKEKGDIPEGYSVSREKKERFSLILESASTNQTSMYLCASRTHPNQPQHFGDGTRLSIL.

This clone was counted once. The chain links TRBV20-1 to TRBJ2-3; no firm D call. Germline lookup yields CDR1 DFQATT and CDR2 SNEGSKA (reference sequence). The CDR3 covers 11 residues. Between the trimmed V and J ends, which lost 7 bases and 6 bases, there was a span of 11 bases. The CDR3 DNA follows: TGCAGTGTCCCCCTCGGTGATACGCAGTATTTT. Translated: CSVPLGDTQYF.

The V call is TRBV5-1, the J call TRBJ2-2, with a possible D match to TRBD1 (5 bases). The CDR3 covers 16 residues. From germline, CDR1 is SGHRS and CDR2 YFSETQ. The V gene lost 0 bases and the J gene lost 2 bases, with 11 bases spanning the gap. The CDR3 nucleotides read TGCGCCAGCAGCTTGGTAGGGGCCCCAAACACCGGGGAGCTGTTTTTT. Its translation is CASSLVGAPNTGELFF.

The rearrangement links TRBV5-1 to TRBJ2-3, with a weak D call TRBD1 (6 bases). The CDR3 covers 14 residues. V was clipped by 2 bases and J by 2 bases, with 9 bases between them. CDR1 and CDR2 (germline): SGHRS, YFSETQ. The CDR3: CASSFRTDTDTQYF. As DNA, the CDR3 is TGCGCCAGCAGCTTCAGGACAGACACAGATACGCAGTATTTT.

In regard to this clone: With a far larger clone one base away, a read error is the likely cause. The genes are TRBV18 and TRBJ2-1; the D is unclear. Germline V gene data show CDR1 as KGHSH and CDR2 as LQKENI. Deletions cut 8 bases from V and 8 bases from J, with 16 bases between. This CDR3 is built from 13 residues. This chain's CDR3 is CASRQSPGDEQFF. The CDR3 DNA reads TGTGCCAGCCGACAATCCCCTGGCGATGAGCAGTTCTTC. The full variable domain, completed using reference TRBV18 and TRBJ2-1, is NAGVMQNPRHLVRRRGQEARLRCSPMKGHSHVYWYRQLPEEGLKFMVYLQKENIIDESGMPKERFSAEFPKEGPSILRIQQVVRGDSAAYFCASRQSPGDEQFFGPGTRLTVL.

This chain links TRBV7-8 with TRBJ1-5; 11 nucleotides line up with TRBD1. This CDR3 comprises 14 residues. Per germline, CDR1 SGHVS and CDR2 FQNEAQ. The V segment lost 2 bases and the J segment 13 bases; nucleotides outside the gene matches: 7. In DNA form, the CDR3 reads TGTGCCAGCAGCTTATGGGGACAGGGGGAAGATCAGCATTTT. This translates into CASSLWGQGEDQHF.

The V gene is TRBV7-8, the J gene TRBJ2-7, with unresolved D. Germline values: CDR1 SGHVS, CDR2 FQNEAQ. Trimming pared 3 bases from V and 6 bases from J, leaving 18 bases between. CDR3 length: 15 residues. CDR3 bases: TGTGCCAGCAGCTTTTCTCAGAGGATGGGTATCGAGCAGTACTTC. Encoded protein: CASSFSQRMGIEQYF.

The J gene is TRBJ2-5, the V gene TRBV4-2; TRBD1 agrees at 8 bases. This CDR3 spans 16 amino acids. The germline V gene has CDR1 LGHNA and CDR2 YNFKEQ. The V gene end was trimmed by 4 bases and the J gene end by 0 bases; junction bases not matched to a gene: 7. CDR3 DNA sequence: TGTGCCAGCAGCCCCTGGACAGGGACCTACCAAGAGACCCAGTACTTC. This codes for CASSPWTGTYQETQYF.

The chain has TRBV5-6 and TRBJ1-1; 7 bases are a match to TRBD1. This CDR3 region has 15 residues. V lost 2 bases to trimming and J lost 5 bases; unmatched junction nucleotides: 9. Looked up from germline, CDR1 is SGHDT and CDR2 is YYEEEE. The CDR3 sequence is CASSLRQGGNTEAFF. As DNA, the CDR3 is TGTGCCAGCAGCTTAAGACAGGGAGGGAATACTGAAGCTTTCTTT.